A selection of T cell receptor beta chains follows, all from one sample in a study of blood T cell repertoires in COVID-19. Assay used: immunoSEQ multiplex PCR; TCRdb lists only in-frame clones, some missing. The profile shows some 300,000 clones, nearly 90% of them singletons. The sample comprised peripheral blood. Source of these receptors: a woman in her thirties or forties with COVID-19, enrolled during active disease. The CDR3 runs from the conserved cysteine through the conserved F or W.

v_call	j_call	cdr3_aa
TRBV6-1	TRBJ1-5	CASSEAFRGGRQPQHF
TRBV18	TRBJ2-7	CASTASDSSGEQYF
TRBV7-2	TRBJ2-6	CASSLSGAGANVLTF
TRBV28	TRBJ1-4	CASSQGGQSLPAEKLFF
TRBV29-1	TRBJ1-2	CSAFPVLGYTF
TRBV28	TRBJ1-1	CASTPGTLPGGEGDTEAFF
TRBV12-5	TRBJ1-1	CASGRDSPEAFF
TRBV6-6	TRBJ1-1	CASSYVRGETEAFF
TRBV7-2	TRBJ2-7	CASSFGAGGGYEQYF
TRBV5-1	TRBJ2-5	CASSLVGTSGETQYF
TRBV19	TRBJ2-1	CASSITGTSGPYNEQFF
TRBV5-4	TRBJ1-1	CASSSGVVMNTEAFF
TRBV30	TRBJ1-2	CAWRGRFLHYGYTF
TRBV28	TRBJ1-2	CASSLGTGSHGYTF
TRBV7-9	TRBJ1-1	CATRDSWTEAFF
TRBV4-1	TRBJ2-7	CASSQDVTSGIYEQYF
TRBV7-9	TRBJ1-2	CASSRTGAYGYTF
TRBV27	TRBJ2-3	CASSAGLAGFGSDTQYF
TRBV7-8	TRBJ2-2	CASSLVPSGGELFF
TRBV27	TRBJ2-5	CASSSSGSRGQYF
TRBV19	TRBJ1-3	CASQSIGRGGLGGNTIYF
TRBV15	TRBJ2-7	CATSSANGLEPYEQYF
TRBV7-9	TRBJ1-5	CASSPRSGDSYNQPQHF
TRBV6-2/TRBV6-3	TRBJ2-3	CASSWAPGQAGDTQYF
TRBV6-6	TRBJ1-4	CASCLQGAANEKLFF
TRBV12-5	TRBJ2-3	CASGLVQADTQYF
TRBV2	TRBJ2-3	CASSGMGLAGSTDTQYF
TRBV29-1	TRBJ1-2	CSTYTRGLGYGYTF
TRBV5-6	TRBJ1-5	CASSLNRGQGNQPQHF
TRBV6-5	TRBJ2-5	CASRGTGEETQYF
TRBV27	TRBJ2-5	CASSVGQGEETQYF
TRBV5-1	TRBJ2-7	CASSLDRGFYEQYF
TRBV13	TRBJ2-1	CASTEGAGWDEQFF
TRBV5-1	TRBJ2-4	CASSLEDIQYF
TRBV30	TRBJ1-2	CAWSSKDSYRGYTF
TRBV24-1	TRBJ2-5	CATSEQGFRETQYF